A single TCR beta chain is shown here with its context. Its antigen is as yet unknown. This sample is drawn from a study of T cell repertoires in cytomegalovirus infection. About the study: CMV epitopes in the study were HLA-C-restricted (recently identified) and HLA-B-restricted (well studied).

This CDR3 is built from 13 residues. Deletions cut 1 base from V and 6 bases from J, with 7 bases between. Germline V gives CDR1 PRHDT, CDR2 FYEKMQ (reference sequence). Findings and limits, study-wide: Ex vivo responses were dominated by HLA-C-restricted CMV-specific TCR beta clonotypes. The cumulative frequency of public TCR beta families distinguished individuals who carried CMV together with the relevant HLA.

One entry per CDR3 protein, called by TCRdb with MiXCR from the reads. The sample contains 900,000 to 950,000 distinct CDR3 sequences, roughly a third of which appear only once. The sequenced sample was cultured CD8+ T cells from PBMCs, obtained from culture after CMV antigen stimulation. The chain links TRBV13 to TRBJ2-1, with D uncertain. The sequence derives from a human donor in good health (CMV status not recorded). Some clones in this sample may be carry-over from other donors' samples. CDR3 protein: CASSLEVSNEQFF. In DNA form, the CDR3 reads TGTGCCAGCAGCTTAGAGGTCTCCAATGAGCAGTTCTTC.